The present entry profiles one T cell receptor (beta chain) with its context. The CDR3 covers 15 residues. Trimming shortened V by 2 bases and J by 6 bases, and 13 bases separated the two germline ends. Germline V gene data show CDR1 as KGHSH and CDR2 as LQKENI. The source of the sample is a study of blood T cell repertoires in COVID-19. Study in general: The study drew acute and convalescent COVID-19 samples from the United States, Italy and Spain. Nucleic acid was either cDNA or gDNA, and it came from T cells, B-cell-depleted T cells, or PBMCs.

The data were produced by immunoSEQ multiplex PCR, yet TCRdb's version contains in-frame clones alone and is incomplete. The repertoire has around 220,000 clones, 80% to 90% of them found once; the top ten carry roughly 4.2%. The TCR sequence derives from a man over 45 with acute or convalescent COVID-19. The sample was peripheral blood. The chain uses TRBV18 and TRBJ2-2; D is possibly TRBD2 (6 bases). CDR3 region: CASSPKERRAGELFF. The CDR3 DNA sequence: TGTGCCAGCTCACCAAAAGAGAGGAGGGCCGGGGAGCTGTTTTTT.